This T cell receptor beta chain was documented in a study of T cells in Graves' hyperthyroidism and ophthalmopathy. Background on the study: Peripheral blood was secured at the point of initial diagnosis, before any treatment. Overall study results and limits: Most expanded thyroid clonotypes above 0.001 recurred in blood.

The table lists this clonotype with many counts. The antigen remains undetermined. The investigators amplified TCR beta CDR3 regions from RNA transcripts. Carried out on the TCR CDR3, a first-round RT-PCR used the HTBI primer set. From the multiplex PCR reads, TCRdb called clonotypes with MiXCR, one entry per CDR3 protein. Counted here are about 480,000 distinct CDR3 sequences, approximately 15% occurring once; the ten biggest clones make up 15% to 20%. The specimen sequenced was blood. This clonotype originated in a woman between 18 and 29 years old with Graves' hyperthyroidism.

CDR3 DNA sequence: TGTGCCAGCACCCCGACAGCCTACACCACTGAAGCTTTCTTT. Amino acid sequence: CASTPTAYTTEAFF. The chain employs TRBV12-3 or TRBV12-4 and TRBJ1-1; a weak D match, TRBD1 (5 bases). Trimming stripped 7 bases from V and 4 bases from J, with 16 bases between. The CDR3 spans 14 residues.